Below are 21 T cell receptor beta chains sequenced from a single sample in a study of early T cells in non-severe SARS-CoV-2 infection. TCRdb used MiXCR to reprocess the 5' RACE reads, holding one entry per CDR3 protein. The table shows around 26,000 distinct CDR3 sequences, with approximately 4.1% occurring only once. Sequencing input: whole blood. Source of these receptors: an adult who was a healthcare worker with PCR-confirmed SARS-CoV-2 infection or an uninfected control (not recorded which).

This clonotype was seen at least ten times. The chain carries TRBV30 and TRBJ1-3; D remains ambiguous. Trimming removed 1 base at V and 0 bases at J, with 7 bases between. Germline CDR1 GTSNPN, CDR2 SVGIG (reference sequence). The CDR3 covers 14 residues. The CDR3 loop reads CAWSGTTSGNTIYF. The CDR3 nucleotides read TGTGCCTGGAGTGGAACAACCTCTGGAAACACCATATATTTT.

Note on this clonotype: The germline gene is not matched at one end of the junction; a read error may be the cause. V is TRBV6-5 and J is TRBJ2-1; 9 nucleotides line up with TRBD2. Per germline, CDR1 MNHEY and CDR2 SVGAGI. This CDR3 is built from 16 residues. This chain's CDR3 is CTSSPRGSGSTNEQFF. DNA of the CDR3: TGTACCAGCAGCCCCCGAGGTAGCGGGAGTACGAATGAGCAGTTCTTC.

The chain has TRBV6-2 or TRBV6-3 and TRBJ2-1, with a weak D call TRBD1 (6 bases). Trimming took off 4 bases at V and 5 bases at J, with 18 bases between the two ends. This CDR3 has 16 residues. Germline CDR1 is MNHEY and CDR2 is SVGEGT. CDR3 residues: CASSSILSRTDNEQFF. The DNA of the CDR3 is TGTGCCAGCAGTTCCATACTTTCTCGGACAGACAATGAGCAGTTCTTC.

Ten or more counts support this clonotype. The DNA of the CDR3 is TGTGCCAGCAGTCGGGACTTACTAGGTGAGCAGTTCTTC. Protein product: CASSRDLLGEQFF. The chain couples TRBV3-1 to TRBJ2-1; D may be TRBD2 (6 bases). The CDR3 runs 13 residues. V lost 6 bases to trimming and J lost 9 bases, with 15 bases between them. Looked up from germline, CDR1 is LGHDT and CDR2 is YNNKEL (reference sequence).

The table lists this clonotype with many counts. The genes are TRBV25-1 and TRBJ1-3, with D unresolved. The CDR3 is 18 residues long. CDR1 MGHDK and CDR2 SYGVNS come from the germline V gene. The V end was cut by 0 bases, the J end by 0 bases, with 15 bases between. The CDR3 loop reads CASSEYNRARSSGNTIYF. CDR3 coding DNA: TGTGCCAGCAGTGAATACAATAGGGCGAGGAGCTCTGGAAACACCATATATTTT. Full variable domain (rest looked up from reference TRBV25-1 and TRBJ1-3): EADIYQTPRYLVIGTGKKITLECSQTMGHDKMYWYQQDPGMELHLIHYSYGVNSTEKGDLSSESTVSRIRTEHFPLTLESARPSHTSQYLCASSEYNRARSSGNTIYFGEGSWLTVV.

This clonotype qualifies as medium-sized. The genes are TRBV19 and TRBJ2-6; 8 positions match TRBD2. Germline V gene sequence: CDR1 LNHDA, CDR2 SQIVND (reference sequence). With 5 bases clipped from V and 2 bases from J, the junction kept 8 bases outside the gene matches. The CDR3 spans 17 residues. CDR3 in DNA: TGTGCCAGTAGTGTAATGCGGACTAGCCCTGGGGCCAACGTCCTGACTTTC. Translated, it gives CASSVMRTSPGANVLTF.

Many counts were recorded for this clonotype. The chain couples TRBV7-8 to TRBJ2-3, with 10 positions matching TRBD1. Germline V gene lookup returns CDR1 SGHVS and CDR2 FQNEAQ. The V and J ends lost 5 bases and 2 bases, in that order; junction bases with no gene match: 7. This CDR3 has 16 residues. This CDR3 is CASSPDRGLVTDTQYF. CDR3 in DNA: TGTGCCAGCAGCCCTGACAGGGGGCTTGTCACAGATACGCAGTATTTT.

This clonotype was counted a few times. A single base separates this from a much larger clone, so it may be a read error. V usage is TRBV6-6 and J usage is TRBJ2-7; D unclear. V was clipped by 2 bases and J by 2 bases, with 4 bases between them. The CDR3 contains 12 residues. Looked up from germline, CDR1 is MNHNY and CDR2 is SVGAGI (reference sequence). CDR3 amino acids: CASSYGTYEQYF. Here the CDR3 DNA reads TGTGCCAGCAGTTACGGGACCTACGAGCAGTACTTC.

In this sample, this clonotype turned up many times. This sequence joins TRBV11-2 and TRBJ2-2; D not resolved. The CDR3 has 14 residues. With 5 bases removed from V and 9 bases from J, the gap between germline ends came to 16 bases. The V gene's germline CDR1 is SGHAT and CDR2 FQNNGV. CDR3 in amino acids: CASSPSAKHRELFF. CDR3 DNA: TGTGCCAGCAGCCCCTCAGCTAAACACCGGGAGCTGTTTTTT.

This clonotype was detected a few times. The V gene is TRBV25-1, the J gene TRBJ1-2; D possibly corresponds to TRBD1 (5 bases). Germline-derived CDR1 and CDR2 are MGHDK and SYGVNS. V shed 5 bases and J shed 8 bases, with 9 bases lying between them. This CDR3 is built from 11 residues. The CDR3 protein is CASSWGRGYTF. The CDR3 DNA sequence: TGTGCCAGCAGTTGGGGACGCGGCTACACCTTC.

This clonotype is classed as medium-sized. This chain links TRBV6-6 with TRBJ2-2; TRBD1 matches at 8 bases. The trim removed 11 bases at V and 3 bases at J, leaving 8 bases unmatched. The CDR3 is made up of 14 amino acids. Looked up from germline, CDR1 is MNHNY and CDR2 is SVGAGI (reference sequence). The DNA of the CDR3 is TGTGCCTCCAGGGGGCGCGAGGACACCGGGGAGCTGTTTTTT. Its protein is CASRGREDTGELFF.

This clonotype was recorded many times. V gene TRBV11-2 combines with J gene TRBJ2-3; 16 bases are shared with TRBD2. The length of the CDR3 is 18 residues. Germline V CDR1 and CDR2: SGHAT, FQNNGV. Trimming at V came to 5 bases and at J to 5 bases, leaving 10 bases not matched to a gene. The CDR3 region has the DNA TGTGCCAGCAGCCCCAGGGGACTAGCGGGAGGGCCGGGAGATACGCAGTATTTT. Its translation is CASSPRGLAGGPGDTQYF.

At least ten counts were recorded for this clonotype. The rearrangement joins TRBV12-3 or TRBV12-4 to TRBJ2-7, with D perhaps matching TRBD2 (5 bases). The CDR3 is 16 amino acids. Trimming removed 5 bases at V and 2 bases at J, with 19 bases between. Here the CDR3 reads CASSPERTYHPYEQYF. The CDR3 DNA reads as TGTGCCAGCAGTCCCGAGCGGACCTATCACCCCTACGAGCAGTACTTC.

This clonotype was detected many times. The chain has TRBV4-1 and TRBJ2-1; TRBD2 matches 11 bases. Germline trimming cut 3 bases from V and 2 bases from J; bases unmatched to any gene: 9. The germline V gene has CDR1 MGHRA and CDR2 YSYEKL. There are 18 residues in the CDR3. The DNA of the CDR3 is TGCGCCAGCAGCCAGATAGATATGGGACTAGCGGCCTACAATGAGCAGTTCTTC. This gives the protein CASSQIDMGLAAYNEQFF.

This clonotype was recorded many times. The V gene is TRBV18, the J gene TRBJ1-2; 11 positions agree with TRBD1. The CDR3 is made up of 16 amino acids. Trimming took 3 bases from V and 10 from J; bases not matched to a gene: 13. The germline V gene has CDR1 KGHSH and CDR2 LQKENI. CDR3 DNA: TGTGCCAGCTCACCGCGGGAGGGACAGGGGGGCCTCGCCTACACCTTC. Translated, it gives CASSPREGQGGLAYTF.

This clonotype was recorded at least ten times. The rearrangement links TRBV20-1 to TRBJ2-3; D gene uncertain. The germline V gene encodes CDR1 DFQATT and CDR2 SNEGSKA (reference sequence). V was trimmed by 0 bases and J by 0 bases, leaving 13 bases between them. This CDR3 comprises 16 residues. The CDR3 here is CSARDYRLTSTDTQYF. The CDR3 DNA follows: TGCAGTGCTAGAGACTACAGACTCACTAGCACAGATACGCAGTATTTT.

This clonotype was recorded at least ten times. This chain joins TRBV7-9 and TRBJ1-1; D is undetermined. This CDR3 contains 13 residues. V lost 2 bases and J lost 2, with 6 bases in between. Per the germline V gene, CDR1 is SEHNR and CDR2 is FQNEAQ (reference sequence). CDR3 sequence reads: CASSLTTNTEAFF. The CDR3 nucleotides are TGTGCCAGCAGCTTAACAACCAACACTGAAGCTTTCTTT.

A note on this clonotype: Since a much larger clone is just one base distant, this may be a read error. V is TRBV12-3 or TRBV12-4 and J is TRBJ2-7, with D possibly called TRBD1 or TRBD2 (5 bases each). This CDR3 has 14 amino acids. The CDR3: CASSERGRSCEQYF. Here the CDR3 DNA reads TGTGCCAGCAGCGAGAGGGGCCGCTCCTGCGAGCAGTACTTC.

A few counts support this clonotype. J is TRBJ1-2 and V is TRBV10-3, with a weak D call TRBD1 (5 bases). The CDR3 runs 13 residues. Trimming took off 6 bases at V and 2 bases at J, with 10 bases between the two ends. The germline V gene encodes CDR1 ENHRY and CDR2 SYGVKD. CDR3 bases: TGTGCCATCAGCTCACGGGGGAACTATGGCTACACCTTC. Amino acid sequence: CAISSRGNYGYTF.

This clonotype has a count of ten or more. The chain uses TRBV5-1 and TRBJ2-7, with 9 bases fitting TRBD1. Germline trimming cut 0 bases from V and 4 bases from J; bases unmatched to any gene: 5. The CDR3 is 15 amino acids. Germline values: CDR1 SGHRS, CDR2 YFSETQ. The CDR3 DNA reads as TGCGCCAGCAGCTTGGAAACAGGGGGCTCGTACGAGCAGTACTTC. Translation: CASSLETGGSYEQYF.

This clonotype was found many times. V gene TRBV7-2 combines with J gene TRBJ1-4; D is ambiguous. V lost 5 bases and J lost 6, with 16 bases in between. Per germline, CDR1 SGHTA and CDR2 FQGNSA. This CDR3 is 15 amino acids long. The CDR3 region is CASSDTFETHEKLFF. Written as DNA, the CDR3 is TGTGCCAGCAGCGATACATTTGAGACGCATGAAAAACTGTTTTTT.